These 15 T cell receptor beta chains share one sample of origin, sequenced in a study of T cells after somatic rescue of genetic block. Assay used: immunoSEQ multiplex PCR; TCRdb lists only in-frame clones, some missing. The data contain roughly 110,000 clones, 75% to 95% of them seen just once; the ten biggest clones take up less than 1.5%. Material: peripheral blood mononuclear cells (PBMCs). These receptor sequences come from a woman younger than 30.

CDR3 nucleotides: TGTGCTAGTGGTTCAGGCGTCGTCGGCTACACCTTC. This encodes CASGSGVVGYTF. The chain joins TRBV12-5 to TRBJ1-2; D uncertain. The germline CDR1 and CDR2 sequences are LGHNT and FRNRAP. V gave up 4 bases and J gave up 8 bases, with 11 bases separating them. This CDR3 is built from 12 residues.

This clone appeared a single time. The chain is built from TRBV7-2 and TRBJ2-5; D assignment may be TRBD1 or TRBD2 (6 bases each). CDR3 length: 14 amino acids. Germline values: CDR1 SGHTA, CDR2 FQGNSA. Trimming left V 1 base short and J 5 bases short, with 11 bases between. CDR3 region: CASSLGVGGETQYF. The CDR3 DNA reads as TGTGCCAGCAGCTTAGGGGTAGGGGGGGAGACCCAGTACTTC.

This clone has a single count. The J gene is TRBJ2-1, the V gene TRBV4-2; 9 positions agree with TRBD2. Germline V gene sequence: CDR1 LGHNA, CDR2 YNFKEQ. Germline trimming cut 1 base from V and 9 bases from J; bases unmatched to any gene: 7. CDR3 length: 15 amino acids. The CDR3 loop reads CASSQVGVAGVEQFF. The DNA for the CDR3 is TGTGCCAGCAGCCAAGTGGGAGTAGCGGGGGTTGAGCAGTTCTTC.

This clone was detected a few times. The chain links TRBV2 to TRBJ1-5; the D gene is possibly TRBD1 (6 bases). The CDR3 is 15 residues long. Germline V gives CDR1 SNHLY, CDR2 FYNNEI. The V end lost 6 bases, the J end lost 0 bases, and 12 bases lay between the germline ends. The CDR3 reads CASRYRDTSNQPQHF. The CDR3 region has the DNA TGTGCCAGCAGATACCGGGACACTAGCAATCAGCCCCAGCATTTT.

This chain connects TRBV29-1 to TRBJ1-1; 8 bases are a match to TRBD1. Germline CDR1 reads SQVTM; CDR2 reads ANQGSEA. Germline trimming cut 3 bases from V and 3 bases from J; bases unmatched to any gene: 3. The CDR3 is 13 residues long. CDR3 amino acids: CSVEATGDTEAFF. The CDR3 bases are TGCAGCGTTGAGGCGACAGGGGACACTGAAGCTTTCTTT.

The rearrangement links TRBV7-9 to TRBJ2-3, with 9 bases identical to TRBD2. This CDR3 spans 14 amino acids. Germline CDR1 and CDR2: SEHNR and FQNEAQ (reference sequence). The junction had 13 bases not matched to a gene; V was cut back by 5 bases and J by 13 bases. This CDR3 reads CASSRRTSVPREYF. In nucleotides, the CDR3 is TGTGCCAGCAGCCGCCGGACTAGCGTTCCAAGGGAGTATTTT.

The rearrangement joins TRBV7-9 to TRBJ2-7; D is tentatively TRBD1 or TRBD2 (5 bases each). The CDR3 is 12 amino acids. The ends were cut back, 5 bases at V and 5 bases at J, with 10 bases in the middle. Germline V gene lookup returns CDR1 SEHNR and CDR2 FQNEAQ (reference sequence). The DNA for the CDR3 is TGTGCCAGCAGCCCCTTGGGGGACGAGCAGTACTTC. As protein: CASSPLGDEQYF.

The J gene is TRBJ1-1, the V gene TRBV7-2; TRBD1 agrees at 7 bases. The CDR3 contains 16 residues. CDR1 is SGHTA and CDR2 is FQGNSA in the germline V gene. J gave up 6 bases and V 3 bases, and 13 bases lay outside the gene matches. Written as DNA, the CDR3 is TGTGCCAGCAGCTTCGCTGGGACAGTGGGAGAGGCTGAAGCTTTCTTT. It encodes CASSFAGTVGEAEAFF.

The genes are TRBV11-2 and TRBJ2-3, with 11 bases fitting TRBD2. V lost 5 bases, J lost 5 bases, and 12 bases stayed unmatched. This CDR3 comprises 17 residues. Germline CDR1 and CDR2: SGHAT and FQNNGV. The CDR3 bases are TGTGCCAGCAGCCCAGGGGTAGCGGGGGGGTACGTAGATACGCAGTATTTT. Protein: CASSPGVAGGYVDTQYF.

The V gene is TRBV10-1, the J gene TRBJ2-3; no reliable D call. The CDR3 is 14 amino acids. With 7 bases removed from V and 1 base from J, the gap between germline ends came to 12 bases. CDR1 and CDR2 from the germline V gene are WNHNN and SYGVQD (reference sequence). The CDR3 DNA follows: TGCGCCAGCAAGCCTTTGATCCGCACAGATACGCAGTATTTT. Translated, it gives CASKPLIRTDTQYF.

This clone was detected once. The V call is TRBV9, the J call TRBJ2-7; D tentatively fits TRBD1 or TRBD2 (5 bases each). V was clipped by 4 bases and J by 0 bases, with 11 bases between them. This CDR3 contains 14 residues. CDR1 and CDR2 (germline): SGDLS, YYNGEE. CDR3 sequence reads: CASSPRGDSYEQYF. The CDR3 DNA reads as TGTGCCAGCAGCCCCCGAGGGGACTCCTACGAGCAGTACTTC.

This chain uses TRBV19 with TRBJ1-2, with D possibly TRBD1 on 5 matching bases. This CDR3 region has 11 residues. V lost 11 bases, J lost 8 bases, and 15 bases lay in between. Germline V gene data show CDR1 as LNHDA and CDR2 as SQIVND (reference sequence). In nucleotides, the CDR3 is TGTGCCGCGATGTCAGGGCAGGGCTACACCTTC. Its translation: CAAMSGQGYTF.

CDR3 in DNA: TGCAGCGTTGGGCCGGGGGCTGGAACCTATGGCTACACCTTC. The encoded protein is CSVGPGAGTYGYTF. The chain links TRBV29-1 to TRBJ1-2, with D perhaps TRBD1 (6 bases). Germline V gene sequence: CDR1 SQVTM, CDR2 ANQGSEA. The V and J ends lost 4 bases and 4 bases respectively, with 16 bases between them. There are 14 residues in the CDR3.

This clone was recorded once. The rearrangement links TRBV5-5 to TRBJ2-5; a possible D gene is TRBD1 (7 bases). CDR3 length: 12 residues. The V end lost 10 bases, the J end lost 2 bases, and 12 bases lay between the germline ends. CDR1 and CDR2 from the germline V gene are SGHKS and YYEKEE (reference sequence). This CDR3 is CAARGRQETQYF. CDR3 bases: TGTGCCGCCAGGGGGAGGCAAGAGACCCAGTACTTC.

The chain carries TRBV6-5 and TRBJ1-4; D might be TRBD1 (6 bases). The V end was cut by 8 bases, the J end by 4 bases, with 11 bases between. Germline V gene lookup returns CDR1 MNHEY and CDR2 SVGAGI. The CDR3 has 13 amino acids. The CDR3 here is CASQGMNNEKLFF. CDR3 nucleotides: TGTGCCAGCCAGGGGATGAATAATGAAAAACTGTTTTTT.